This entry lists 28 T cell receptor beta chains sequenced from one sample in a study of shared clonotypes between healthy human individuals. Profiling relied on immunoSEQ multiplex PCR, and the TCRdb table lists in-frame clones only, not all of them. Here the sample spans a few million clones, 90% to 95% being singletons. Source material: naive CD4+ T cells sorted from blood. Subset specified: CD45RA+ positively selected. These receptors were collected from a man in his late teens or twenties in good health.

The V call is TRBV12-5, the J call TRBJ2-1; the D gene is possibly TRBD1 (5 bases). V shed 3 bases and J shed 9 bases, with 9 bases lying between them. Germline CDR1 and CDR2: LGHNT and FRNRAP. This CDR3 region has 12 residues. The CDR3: CASGFQGTEQFF. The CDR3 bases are TGTGCTAGTGGTTTCCAGGGTACTGAGCAGTTCTTC. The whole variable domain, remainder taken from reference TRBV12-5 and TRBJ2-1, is DARVTQTPRHKVTEMGQEVTMRCQPILGHNTVFWYRQTMMQGLELLAYFRNRAPLDDSGMPKDRFSAEMPDATLATLKIQPSEPRDSAVYFCASGFQGTEQFFGPGTRLTVL.

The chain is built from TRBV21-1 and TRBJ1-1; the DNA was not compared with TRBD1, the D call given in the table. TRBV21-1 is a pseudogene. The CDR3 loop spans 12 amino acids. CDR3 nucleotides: TGTGCCAGCACACAGGGAAAGGCTGAAGCTTTCTTT. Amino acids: CASTQGKAEAFF.

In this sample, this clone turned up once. The chain's CDR3 is CASSLESSNYGYTF. CDR3 bases: TGCGCCAGCAGCTTGGAGTCCTCTAACTATGGCTACACCTTC. V and J are TRBV5-1 and TRBJ1-2; D gene ambiguous. V was shortened by 0 bases and J by 0 bases, with 6 bases between the two germline ends. CDR1 is SGHRS, CDR2 YFSETQ, per germline. This CDR3 spans 14 amino acids. Based on the CDR3 plus reference TRBV5-1 and TRBJ1-2, the full variable domain is KAGVTQTPRYLIKTRGQQVTLSCSPISGHRSVSWYQQTPGQGLQFLFEYFSETQRNKGNFPGRFSGRQFSNSRSEMNVSTLELGDSALYLCASSLESSNYGYTFGSGTRLTVV.

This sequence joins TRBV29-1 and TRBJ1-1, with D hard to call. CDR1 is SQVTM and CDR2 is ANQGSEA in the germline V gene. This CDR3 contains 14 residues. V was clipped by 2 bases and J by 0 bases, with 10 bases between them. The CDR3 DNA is TGCAGCGTTGAACACAGACTTATGAACACTGAAGCTTTCTTT. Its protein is CSVEHRLMNTEAFF.

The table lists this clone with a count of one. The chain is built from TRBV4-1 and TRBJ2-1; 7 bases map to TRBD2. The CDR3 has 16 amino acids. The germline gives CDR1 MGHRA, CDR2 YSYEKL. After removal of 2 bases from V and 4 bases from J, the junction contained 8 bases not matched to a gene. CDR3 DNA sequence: TGCGCCAGCAGCCAAAGTGGGCTAGCGGCTTACAATGAGCAGTTCTTC. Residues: CASSQSGLAAYNEQFF.

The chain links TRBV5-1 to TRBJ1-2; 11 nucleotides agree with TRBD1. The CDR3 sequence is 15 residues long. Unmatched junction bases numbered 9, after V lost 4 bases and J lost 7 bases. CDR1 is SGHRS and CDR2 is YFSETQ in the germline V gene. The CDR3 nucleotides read TGCGCCAGCAGCGTAGAGGGACAGGGGGAGCGTGGCTACACCTTC. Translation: CASSVEGQGERGYTF.

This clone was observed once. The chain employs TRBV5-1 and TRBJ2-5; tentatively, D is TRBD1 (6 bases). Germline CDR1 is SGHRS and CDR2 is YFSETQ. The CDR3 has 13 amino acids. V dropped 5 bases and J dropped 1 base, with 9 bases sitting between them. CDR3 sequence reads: CASRGHPQETQYF. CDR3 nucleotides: TGCGCCAGCAGGGGACACCCCCAAGAGACCCAGTACTTC.

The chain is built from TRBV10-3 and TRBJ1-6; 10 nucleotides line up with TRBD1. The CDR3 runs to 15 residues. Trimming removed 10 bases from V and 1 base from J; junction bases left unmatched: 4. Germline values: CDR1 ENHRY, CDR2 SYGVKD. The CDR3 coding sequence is TGTGCCAGCGGACAGGGGGGATCCTATAATTCACCCCTCCACTTT. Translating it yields CASGQGGSYNSPLHF.

The CDR3 nucleotides are TGCAGCGTTGAAGATCCCCTCCAGGGGGATGGCTACACCTTC. Residues: CSVEDPLQGDGYTF. The J gene is TRBJ1-2, the V gene TRBV29-1, with 7 bases fitting TRBD1. CDR1 is SQVTM, CDR2 ANQGSEA, per germline. V was pared by 0 bases and J by 6 bases, with 7 bases of the junction left unmatched. This CDR3 has 14 residues.

The CDR3 reads CASSSDRAVAYEQYF. CDR3 nucleotides: TGCGCCAGCAGCTCAGACAGGGCGGTGGCCTACGAGCAGTACTTC. V usage is TRBV5-1 and J usage is TRBJ2-7, with 7 bases aligning to TRBD1. The CDR3 extends over 15 amino acids. The V gene's germline CDR1 is SGHRS and CDR2 YFSETQ. Trimming took 3 bases from V and 2 from J; bases not matched to a gene: 8.

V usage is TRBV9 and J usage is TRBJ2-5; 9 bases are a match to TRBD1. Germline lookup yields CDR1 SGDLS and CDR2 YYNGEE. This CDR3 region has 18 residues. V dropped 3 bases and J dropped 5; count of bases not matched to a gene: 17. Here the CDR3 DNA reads TGTGCCAGCAGCGGAGACGGACAGGGGTTCTTCCGGGAGGAGACCCAGTACTTC. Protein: CASSGDGQGFFREETQYF.

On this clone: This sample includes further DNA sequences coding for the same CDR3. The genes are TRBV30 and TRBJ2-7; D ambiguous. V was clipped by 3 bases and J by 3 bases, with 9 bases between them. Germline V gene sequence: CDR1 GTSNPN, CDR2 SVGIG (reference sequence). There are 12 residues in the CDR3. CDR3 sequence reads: CAWRGSGYEQYF. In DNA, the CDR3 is TGTGCCTGGAGGGGGTCGGGCTACGAGCAGTACTTC. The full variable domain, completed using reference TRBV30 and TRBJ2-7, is SQTIHQWPATLVQPVGSPLSLECTVEGTSNPNLYWYRQAAGRGLQLLFYSVGIGQISSEVPQNLSASRPQDRQFILSSKKLLLSDSGFYLCAWRGSGYEQYFGPGTRLTVT.

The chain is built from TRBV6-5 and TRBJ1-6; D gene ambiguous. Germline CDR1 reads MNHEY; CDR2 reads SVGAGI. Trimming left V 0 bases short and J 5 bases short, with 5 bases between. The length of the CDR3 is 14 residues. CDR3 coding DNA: TGTGCCAGCAGTTACTCGCAGGATAATTCACCCCTCCACTTT. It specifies CASSYSQDNSPLHF.

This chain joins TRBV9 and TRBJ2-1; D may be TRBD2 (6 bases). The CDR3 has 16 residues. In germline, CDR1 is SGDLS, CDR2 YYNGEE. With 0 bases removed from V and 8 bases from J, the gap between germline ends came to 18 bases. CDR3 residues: CASSVGRGGYSDEQFF. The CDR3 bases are TGTGCCAGCAGCGTAGGTAGGGGAGGCTACTCGGATGAGCAGTTCTTC.

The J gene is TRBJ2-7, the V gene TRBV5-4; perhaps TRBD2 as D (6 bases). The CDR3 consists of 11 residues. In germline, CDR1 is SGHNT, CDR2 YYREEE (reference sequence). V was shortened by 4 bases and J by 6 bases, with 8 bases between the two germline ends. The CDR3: CASSAEGEQYF. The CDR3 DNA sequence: TGTGCCAGCAGCGCGGAGGGCGAGCAGTACTTC.

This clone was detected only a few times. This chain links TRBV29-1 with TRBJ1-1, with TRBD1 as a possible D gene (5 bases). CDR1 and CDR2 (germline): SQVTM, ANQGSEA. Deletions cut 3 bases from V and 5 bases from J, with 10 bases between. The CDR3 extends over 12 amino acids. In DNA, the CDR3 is TGCAGCGTTGACCTCGGGGGTACTGAAGCTTTCTTT. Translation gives CSVDLGGTEAFF.

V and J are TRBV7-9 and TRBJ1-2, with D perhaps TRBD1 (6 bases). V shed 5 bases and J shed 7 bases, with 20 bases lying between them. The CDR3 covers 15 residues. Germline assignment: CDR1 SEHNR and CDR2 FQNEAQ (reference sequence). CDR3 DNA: TGTGCCAGCAGCGGATACAGGGAATCCGCCCTTGGCTACACCTTC. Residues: CASSGYRESALGYTF.

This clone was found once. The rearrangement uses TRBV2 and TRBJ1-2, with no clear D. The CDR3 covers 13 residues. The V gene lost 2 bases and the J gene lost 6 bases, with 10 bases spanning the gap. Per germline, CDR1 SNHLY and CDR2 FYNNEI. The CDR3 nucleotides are TGTGCCAGCAGTGAATCCCCGGTCCATGGCTACACCTTC. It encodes CASSESPVHGYTF.

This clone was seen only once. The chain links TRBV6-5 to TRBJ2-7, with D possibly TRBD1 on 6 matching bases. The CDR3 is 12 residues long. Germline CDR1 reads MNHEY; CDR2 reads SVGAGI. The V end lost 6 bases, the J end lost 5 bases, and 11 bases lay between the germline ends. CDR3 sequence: CASSPRGNEQYF. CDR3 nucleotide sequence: TGTGCCAGCAGCCCCAGGGGTAACGAGCAGTACTTC.

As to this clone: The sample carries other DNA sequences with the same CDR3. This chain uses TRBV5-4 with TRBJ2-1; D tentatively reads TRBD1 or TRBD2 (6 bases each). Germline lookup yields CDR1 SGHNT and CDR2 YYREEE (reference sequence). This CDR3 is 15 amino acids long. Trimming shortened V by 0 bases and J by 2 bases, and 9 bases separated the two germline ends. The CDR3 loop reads CASSLEGGTYNEQFF. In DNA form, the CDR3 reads TGTGCCAGCAGCTTGGAGGGGGGTACCTACAATGAGCAGTTCTTC.

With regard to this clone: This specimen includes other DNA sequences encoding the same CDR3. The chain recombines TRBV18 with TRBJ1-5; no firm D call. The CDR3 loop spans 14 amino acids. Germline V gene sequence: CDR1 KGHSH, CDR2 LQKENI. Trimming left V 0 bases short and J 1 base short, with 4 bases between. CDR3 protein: CASSPPNSNQPQHF. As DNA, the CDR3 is TGTGCCAGCTCACCACCGAACAGCAATCAGCCCCAGCATTTT.

Here the CDR3 reads CASSFAGQGSYYNSPLHF. CDR3 DNA: TGTGCCAGCAGCTTTGCGGGACAGGGCTCCTACTATAATTCACCCCTCCACTTT. The gene calls are TRBV7-9 and TRBJ1-6; the match to TRBD1 covers 9 bases. V was clipped by 3 bases and J by 3 bases; unmatched bases: 9. Germline V gives CDR1 SEHNR, CDR2 FQNEAQ (reference sequence). The CDR3 spans 18 residues.

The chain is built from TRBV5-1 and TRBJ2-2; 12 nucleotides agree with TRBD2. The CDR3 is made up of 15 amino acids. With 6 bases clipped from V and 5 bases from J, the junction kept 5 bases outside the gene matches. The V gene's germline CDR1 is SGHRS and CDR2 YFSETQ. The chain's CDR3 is CASNRLAGETGELFF. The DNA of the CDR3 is TGCGCCAGCAACAGACTAGCGGGGGAAACCGGGGAGCTGTTTTTT.

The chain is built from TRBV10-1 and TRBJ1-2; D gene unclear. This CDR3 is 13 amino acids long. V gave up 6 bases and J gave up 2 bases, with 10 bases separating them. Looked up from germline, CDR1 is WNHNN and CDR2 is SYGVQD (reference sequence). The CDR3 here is CASSNTNNYGYTF. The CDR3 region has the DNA TGCGCCAGCAGCAACACCAACAACTATGGCTACACCTTC.

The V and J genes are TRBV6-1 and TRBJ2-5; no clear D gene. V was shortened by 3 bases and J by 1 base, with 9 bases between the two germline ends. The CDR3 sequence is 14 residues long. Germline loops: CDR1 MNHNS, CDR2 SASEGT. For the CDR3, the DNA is TGTGCCAGCAGTGAGATACTCGTCCAAGAGACCCAGTACTTC. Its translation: CASSEILVQETQYF.

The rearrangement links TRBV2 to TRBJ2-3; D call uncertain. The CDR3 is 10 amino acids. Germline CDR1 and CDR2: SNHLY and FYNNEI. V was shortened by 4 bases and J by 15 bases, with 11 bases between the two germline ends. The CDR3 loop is CASSVLEPYF. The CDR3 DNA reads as TGTGCCAGCAGTGTTTTGGAACCCTATTTT.

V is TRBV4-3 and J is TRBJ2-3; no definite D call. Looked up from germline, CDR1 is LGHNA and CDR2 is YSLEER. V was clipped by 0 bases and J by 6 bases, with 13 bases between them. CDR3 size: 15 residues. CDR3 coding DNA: TGCGCCAGCAGCCAAGAAGGGTTTTCCAGGGATACGCAGTATTTT. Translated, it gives CASSQEGFSRDTQYF.

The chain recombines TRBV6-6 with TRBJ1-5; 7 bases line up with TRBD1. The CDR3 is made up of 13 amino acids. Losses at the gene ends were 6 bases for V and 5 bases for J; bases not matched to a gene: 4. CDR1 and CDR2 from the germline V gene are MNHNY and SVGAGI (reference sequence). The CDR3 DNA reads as TGTGCCAGCAGGCTACAGGGGTATCAGCCCCAGCATTTT. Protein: CASRLQGYQPQHF.